This TCR beta chain was captured in a study of T-cell memory formation after mild COVID-19. With 0 bases removed from V and 3 bases from J, the gap between germline ends came to 11 bases. Germline-derived CDR1 and CDR2 are LGHNA and YNFKEQ. This CDR3 is 16 amino acids long. One entry per CDR3 protein results from TCRdb running MiXCR on the 5' RACE reads. The sample lists hundreds of thousands of distinct CDR3 sequences; less than 25% were seen once. The chain is built from TRBV4-2 and TRBJ2-2, with D possibly matching TRBD2 (6 bases). This clonotype originated in a man aged 18-30 years who had mild COVID-19 (a few samples of this study predate the infection). Cell type and time point are not known. Sequenced: PBMCs or a T cell subset sorted from them (not recorded which). DNA of the CDR3: TGTGCCAGCAGCCAAGAAGAGGCGGGGCACACCGGGGAGCTGTTTTTT. It yields the protein CASSQEEAGHTGELFF.